The 23 T cell receptor beta chains in this list originate from one sample, sequenced in a study of blood T cells in healthy people across ages. PCR was performed a second time for 7 to 11 cycles using a sample-barcoded 5' primer and a J-beta primer mix. TCRdb recomputed calls from the 5' RACE reads with MiXCR, one row per CDR3 protein. The table lists roughly 650,000 distinct CDR3 sequences, about 34% of them singletons. The material sequenced was blood. The receptors come from an elderly woman in good health.

About this clonotype itself: A much larger clone lies a single base off, so this may be a read error. The V call is TRBV30, the J call TRBJ2-5; a weak D match, TRBD2 (5 bases). The J call may not be correct, given that the DNA end is closer to TRBJ2-4. This CDR3 contains 12 residues. Per germline, CDR1 GTSNPN and CDR2 SVGIG (reference sequence). This CDR3 is CAWSGTRDIQYF. In nucleotides, the CDR3 is TGTGCCTGGAGTGGGACGAGGGACATTCAGTACTTC.

This rearrangement joins TRBV3-1 to TRBJ2-1; 7 bases align to TRBD2. The germline V gene encodes CDR1 LGHDT and CDR2 YNNKEL (reference sequence). This CDR3 spans 17 amino acids. J lost 8 bases, V lost 1 base, and 14 bases had no gene match. The CDR3 spells CASSQASGGPLRDEQFF. The DNA of the CDR3 is TGTGCCAGCAGCCAAGCTTCGGGAGGTCCCCTTAGGGATGAGCAGTTCTTC.

This clonotype was observed many times. This chain uses TRBV5-1 with TRBJ1-4; D ambiguous. The CDR3 length is 15 residues. Trimming took 0 bases from V and 0 from J, leaving 6 bases between them. Germline-derived CDR1 and CDR2 are SGHRS and YFSETQ. DNA of the CDR3: TGCGCCAGCAGCTTGGATGGGTCAACTAATGAAAAACTGTTTTTT. This sequence encodes CASSLDGSTNEKLFF.

This clonotype was picked up many times. The chain couples TRBV24-1 to TRBJ2-1; 8 bases fit TRBD2. Germline CDR1 is KGHDR and CDR2 is SFDVKD. J lost 7 bases, V lost 10 bases, and 14 bases had no gene match. The CDR3 extends over 15 amino acids. The CDR3 DNA sequence: TGTGCCACTGAATCGGGGGGGTCCCTACGGAATGAGCAGTTCTTC. Its translation is CATESGGSLRNEQFF.

This clonotype came up many times. The chain couples TRBV7-6 to TRBJ2-7; 11 nucleotides agree with TRBD2. The V and J ends lost 0 bases and 6 bases, in that order; junction bases with no gene match: 4. Germline CDR1 reads SGHVS; CDR2 reads FNYEAQ. CDR3 length: 15 residues. This chain's CDR3 is CASSLALTSGAEQYF. The CDR3, as DNA: TGTGCCAGCAGCTTAGCTCTGACTAGCGGGGCCGAGCAGTACTTC.

As regards this clonotype: This could be a read error, since a much larger clone is one nucleotide away. This chain joins TRBV11-2 and TRBJ2-3, with 8 positions matching TRBD2. This CDR3 is built from 14 residues. CDR1 is SGHAT, CDR2 FQNNGV, per germline. The CDR3 DNA reads TGTGCCTGCAGCATTAGGGTTAGCGGGGTGGCGCAGTATTTT. Translating it yields CACSIRVSGVAQYF. The entire variable domain, with the rest obtained from reference TRBV11-2 and TRBJ2-3, is as follows: EAGVAQSPRYKIIEKRQSVAFWCNPISGHATLYWYQQILGQGPKLLIQFQNNGVVDDSQLPKDRFSAERLKGVDSTLKIQPAKLEDSAVYLCACSIRVSGVAQYFGPGTRLTVL.

The chain employs TRBV27 and TRBJ2-2, with TRBD1 matching 9 bases. The CDR3 extends over 17 amino acids. J lost 6 bases, V lost 6 bases, and 14 bases had no gene match. Germline V CDR1 and CDR2: MNHEY, SMNVEV (reference sequence). CDR3 region: CASRTGGCGLRAGELFF. In DNA form, the CDR3 reads TGTGCCAGCAGAACAGGGGGCTGCGGACTCAGGGCCGGGGAGCTGTTTTTT.

This clonotype was detected many times. The chain employs TRBV7-2 and TRBJ1-2, with TRBD1 matching over 8 bases. V shed 5 bases and J 3 bases; nucleotides not matched to a gene: 11. This CDR3 spans 16 amino acids. Germline-derived CDR1 and CDR2 are SGHTA and FQGNSA. The CDR3 region has the DNA TGTGCCAGCAGCCTCCAGTACATGACAGGGGACTATGGCTACACCTTC. Translating it yields CASSLQYMTGDYGYTF.

The chain uses TRBV20-1 and TRBJ1-1; D unclear. V lost 6 bases and J lost 3, with 14 bases in between. Per the germline V gene, CDR1 is DFQATT and CDR2 is SNEGSKA (reference sequence). This CDR3 is 13 amino acids long. DNA of the CDR3: TGCAGTGCCTCTTTCCACGGGGACACTGAAGCTTTCTTT. Residues: CSASFHGDTEAFF.

The CDR3 loop is CASSEESRGQTQYF. For the CDR3, the DNA is TGTGCCAGCAGTGAAGAATCCAGGGGTCAGACCCAGTACTTC. This rearrangement joins TRBV6-1 to TRBJ2-5; possible D gene TRBD1, 6 bases. The germline gives CDR1 MNHNS, CDR2 SASEGT. The CDR3 covers 14 residues. The V end was cut by 1 base, the J end by 6 bases, with 12 bases between.

On this clonotype: This may stem from a read error, because a much larger clone lies one nucleotide away. The rearrangement links TRBV7-9 to TRBJ1-6; perhaps TRBD1 as D (6 bases). Germline V gives CDR1 SEHNR, CDR2 FQNEAQ (reference sequence). There are 16 residues in the CDR3. The chain's CDR3 is CASSPVGLAGDSPPHF. The CDR3 DNA follows: TGTGCCAGCAGCCCGGTTGGGTTAGCAGGGGATTCACCCCCCCACTTT. The full variable domain, with the rest looked up from reference TRBV7-9 and TRBJ1-6, is DTGVSQNPRHKITKRGQNVTFRCDPISEHNRLYWYRQTLGQGPEFLTYFQNEAQLEKSRLLSDRFSAERPKGSFSTLEIQRTEQGDSAMYLCASSPVGLAGDSPPHFGNGTRLTVT.

This clonotype was picked up one time. The V gene is TRBV20-1, the J gene TRBJ1-5, with 7 bases aligning to TRBD1. The CDR3 spans 15 residues. Germline CDR1 reads DFQATT; CDR2 reads SNEGSKA (reference sequence). Losses at the gene ends were 0 bases for V and 4 bases for J; bases not matched to a gene: 6. CDR3 residues: CSARDLTGTNQPQHF. CDR3 DNA sequence: TGCAGTGCTAGAGACCTGACAGGGACGAATCAGCCCCAGCATTTT.

This clonotype has at least ten counts. V gene TRBV6-5 combines with J gene TRBJ1-2; D is perhaps TRBD1 (5 bases). Germline values: CDR1 MNHEY, CDR2 SVGAGI. The CDR3 runs to 17 residues. The ends were cut back, 0 bases at V and 2 bases at J, with 16 bases in the middle. CDR3 region: CASSYSRTRSRNYGYTF. In nucleotides, the CDR3 is TGTGCCAGCAGTTACTCTAGGACAAGGTCTCGGAACTATGGCTACACCTTC.

This clonotype appeared a few times. Just one base apart from a much larger clone, this may be a read error. The chain carries TRBV5-1 and TRBJ2-5, with D unresolved. The ends were cut back, 0 bases at V and 11 bases at J, with 20 bases in the middle. This CDR3 comprises 15 residues. Germline V gives CDR1 SGHRS, CDR2 YFSETQ. CDR3 loop: CASSLAHIRSDEQYF. CDR3 DNA sequence: TGCGCCAGCAGCTTGGCCCACATTAGGAGCGATGAGCAGTACTTC.

This clonotype was observed a handful of times. V gene TRBV5-6 combines with J gene TRBJ1-1; TRBD1 matches at 7 bases. Germline CDR1 reads SGHDT; CDR2 reads YYEEEE. J was trimmed by 1 base and V by 4 bases; bases with no gene match: 10. The CDR3 runs to 16 residues. CDR3 nucleotide sequence: TGTGCCAGCAGCACCGACAGGGTCCGCAGGAACACTGAAGCTTTCTTT. Translating it yields CASSTDRVRRNTEAFF.

The chain uses TRBV27 and TRBJ1-2; no firm D call. Deletions cut 3 bases from V and 5 bases from J, with 13 bases between. There are 14 residues in the CDR3. CDR1 and CDR2 from the germline V gene are MNHEY and SMNVEV (reference sequence). CDR3 in amino acids: CASSFRHRGYGYTF. The CDR3 DNA reads as TGTGCCAGCAGTTTCCGGCACAGAGGATATGGCTACACCTTC.

The rearrangement uses TRBV18 and TRBJ1-5; 9 nucleotides align to TRBD1. CDR1 KGHSH and CDR2 LQKENI come from the germline V gene. V was clipped by 5 bases and J by 10 bases; unmatched bases: 15. The CDR3 is 16 residues long. CDR3 bases: TGTGCCAGCTCAACAACCGGGACAGGGAGGGGTCGTCCCCAGCATTTT. This sequence encodes CASSTTGTGRGRPQHF.

This clonotype was recorded at least ten times. The V call is TRBV12-3 or TRBV12-4, the J call TRBJ2-3; unclear D gene. The CDR3 has 11 amino acids. V lost 5 bases to trimming and J lost 7 bases, with 7 bases between them. Here the CDR3 reads CASSPRNTQYF. CDR3 nucleotide sequence: TGTGCCAGCAGTCCCCGGAATACGCAGTATTTT.

This clonotype was seen a few times. The chain couples TRBV27 to TRBJ1-1, with D perhaps TRBD1 (5 bases). V was clipped by 4 bases and J by 9 bases, with 12 bases between them. This CDR3 region has 12 residues. Germline CDR1 and CDR2: MNHEY and SMNVEV (reference sequence). The CDR3 spells CASSSPGTKAFF. CDR3 DNA: TGTGCCAGCAGTTCACCCGGGACTAAAGCTTTCTTT.

A remark on this clonotype: This may come from a read error, since a much larger clone is one base off. This sequence joins TRBV6-1 and TRBJ2-3; 10 nucleotides agree with TRBD1. From germline, CDR1 is MNHNS and CDR2 SASEGT. Trimming at V came to 6 bases and at J to 5 bases, leaving 20 bases not matched to a gene. The CDR3 has 19 amino acids. CDR3 sequence reads: CASSSRFPGQGTVRDTQYF. CDR3 nucleotide sequence: TGTGCCAGCAGCAGCCGGTTCCCGGGACAGGGGACAGTGAGAGATACGCAGTATTTT.

This clonotype was recorded only once. A read error may produce the germline difference seen at one junction end. This sequence joins TRBV24-1 and TRBJ1-1; possibly TRBD1 for D (5 bases). Per germline, CDR1 KGHDR and CDR2 SFDVKD. The CDR3 is 15 amino acids. CDR3 amino acids: CATSDGTGINTAAFF. The CDR3 nucleotides read TGTGCCACCAGTGACGGGACGGGAATCAACACTGCAGCTTTCTTT.

This chain connects TRBV7-2 to TRBJ2-1; TRBD2 is a possible D gene (6 bases). The CDR3 runs to 14 residues. Looked up from germline, CDR1 is SGHTA and CDR2 is FQGNSA. The V gene lost 4 bases and the J gene lost 5 bases, with 12 bases spanning the gap. Here the CDR3 DNA reads TGTGCCAGCAGCTGGGTTGGCGGGGACAATGAGCAGTTCTTC. It encodes CASSWVGGDNEQFF.

The sample holds many counts of this clonotype. The chain joins TRBV28 to TRBJ2-5, with D uncertain. V shed 5 bases and J shed 0 bases, with 13 bases lying between them. The CDR3 is 15 residues long. Germline values: CDR1 MDHEN, CDR2 SYDVKM. The CDR3 DNA follows: TGTGCCAGCAGTACTCCCAAAAATAACCAAGAGACCCAGTACTTC. Residues: CASSTPKNNQETQYF.